Below are 3 T cell receptor beta chains sequenced from a single sample in a study of lymphopenia after photon versus proton radiotherapy. Generated by immunoSEQ multiplex PCR, the TCRdb table keeps only in-frame clones and is missing some. The repertoire holds about 17,000 clones, with around nine tenths as singletons. Sequenced material: peripheral blood, taken from a patient treated with photon-based radiotherapy. The receptors come from a man aged 60 to 69 with pancreatic cancer.

In this sample, this clone turned up a few times. The rearrangement joins TRBV7-2 to TRBJ1-6; possible D gene TRBD1, 5 bases. This CDR3 has 14 amino acids. V was clipped by 5 bases and J by 14 bases, with 19 bases between them. CDR1 SGHTA and CDR2 FQGNSA come from the germline V gene. DNA of the CDR3: TGTGCCAGCAGCCAGATGTCGGGGCCGGGCACCCTCCACTTT. Protein: CASSQMSGPGTLHF.

The V call is TRBV5-4, the J call TRBJ2-7; D not certain. The CDR3 consists of 15 residues. The germline V gene encodes CDR1 SGHNT and CDR2 YYREEE (reference sequence). Trimming pared 1 base from V and 0 bases from J, leaving 11 bases between. The CDR3 sequence: CASSLIQTYSYEQYF. Written as DNA, the CDR3 is TGTGCCAGCAGCTTGATCCAGACCTACTCCTACGAGCAGTACTTC. Supplemented by reference TRBV5-4 and TRBJ2-7, the full variable domain reads ETGVTQSPTHLIKTRGQQVTLRCSSQSGHNTVSWYQQALGQGPQFIFQYYREEENGRGNFPPRFSGLQFPNYSSELNVNALELDDSALYLCASSLIQTYSYEQYFGPGTRLTVT.

This clone was seen once. The rearrangement links TRBV5-1 to TRBJ1-2, with TRBD1 identical over 10 bases. The junction had 11 bases not matched to a gene; V was cut back by 4 bases and J by 8 bases. This CDR3 has 15 residues. Per the germline V gene, CDR1 is SGHRS and CDR2 is YFSETQ. This chain's CDR3 is CASSTNDPGQGGYTF. The CDR3 nucleotides are TGCGCCAGCAGCACAAACGACCCGGGACAGGGGGGCTACACCTTC.